Following are 13 T cell receptor beta chains from one sample sequenced in a study of cytomegalovirus exposure and HLA in healthy donors. Both 60 Vbeta primers and 13 Jbeta primers went into the PCR. The method was immunoSEQ multiplex PCR; TCRdb's version includes in-frame clones alone and lacks a portion of them. This table has approximately 190,000 clones, approximately 84% appearing once. The specimen was PBMCs. The origin of the receptors is a woman aged 30 to 39 in good health and CMV-seropositive.

The count of this clone is one. Other DNA sequences in the same sample also yield this CDR3. This chain connects TRBV15 to TRBJ1-1; D remains unclear. CDR3 length: 14 amino acids. V lost 3 bases, J lost 0 bases, and 8 bases lay in between. Germline V lookup: CDR1 LNHNV, CDR2 YYDKDF (reference sequence). This CDR3 is CATSRITVNTEAFF. The CDR3 DNA reads as TGTGCCACCAGCAGGATTACGGTGAACACTGAAGCTTTCTTT.

The chain uses TRBV7-2 and TRBJ1-2; possibly TRBD1 for D (5 bases). Germline CDR1 is SGHTA and CDR2 is FQGNSA. V was clipped by 5 bases and J by 4 bases, with 14 bases between them. The length of the CDR3 is 14 residues. The chain's CDR3 is CASSRGDRTYGYTF. The CDR3 nucleotides read TGTGCCAGCAGCCGCGGTGACAGAACCTATGGCTACACCTTC.

This clone was recorded a few times. This CDR3 reads CASSSWGTSGRVEQFF. The CDR3 DNA reads TGTGCCAGCAGTTCCTGGGGGACTAGCGGGAGGGTTGAGCAGTTCTTC. The chain links TRBV28 to TRBJ2-1; 16 bases map to TRBD2. The germline V gene has CDR1 MDHEN and CDR2 SYDVKM. CDR3 size: 16 residues. V trimming: 4 bases; J trimming: 9 bases; junction bases outside the gene matches: 6.

The V and J genes are TRBV27 and TRBJ2-7; D may be TRBD2 (5 bases). Trimming stripped 8 bases from V and 1 base from J, with 15 bases between. Germline assignment: CDR1 MNHEY and CDR2 SMNVEV (reference sequence). The CDR3 runs 14 residues. CDR3 DNA: TGTGCCAGCCTCCGTCTATCGGGATCCTACGAGCAGTACTTC. It specifies CASLRLSGSYEQYF.

The chain recombines TRBV18 with TRBJ1-2; 8 nucleotides align to TRBD1. After removal of 3 bases from V and 5 bases from J, the junction contained 5 bases not matched to a gene. In germline, CDR1 is KGHSH, CDR2 LQKENI. The CDR3 extends over 14 amino acids. The CDR3 DNA reads as TGTGCCAGCTCACCCTCGGACAGGGAGTATGGCTACACCTTC. Protein sequence: CASSPSDREYGYTF. Based on the CDR3 plus reference TRBV18 and TRBJ1-2, the full variable domain is NAGVMQNPRHLVRRRGQEARLRCSPMKGHSHVYWYRQLPEEGLKFMVYLQKENIIDESGMPKERFSAEFPKEGPSILRIQQVVRGDSAAYFCASSPSDREYGYTFGSGTRLTVV.

This sequence joins TRBV4-1 and TRBJ2-7; 8 bases are a match to TRBD2. The CDR3 is 15 amino acids. Germline CDR1 reads MGHRA; CDR2 reads YSYEKL. V lost 5 bases and J lost 1; bases outside the gene matches: 7. The CDR3 sequence: CASSGGAGGSYEQYF. The CDR3 DNA follows: TGCGCCAGCAGCGGTGGCGCGGGGGGTTCCTACGAGCAGTACTTC.

In DNA form, the CDR3 reads TGTGCCAGCAGCCCTGGACAGGGAGAGAAACTTGAAGCTTTCTTT. Its protein product is CASSPGQGEKLEAFF. The chain combines TRBV7-9 with TRBJ1-1; 8 bases align to TRBD1. J gave up 7 bases and V 5 bases, and 12 bases lay outside the gene matches. The CDR3 is 15 amino acids. Germline V gene data show CDR1 as SEHNR and CDR2 as FQNEAQ (reference sequence).

This clone was observed a few times. The CDR3 sequence: CSVARRGDAPDTQYF. DNA of the CDR3: TGCAGCGTTGCTAGGAGAGGAGACGCGCCAGATACGCAGTATTTT. The V and J genes are TRBV29-1 and TRBJ2-3; D not resolved. Germline V gene sequence: CDR1 SQVTM, CDR2 ANQGSEA. The CDR3 length is 15 residues. Trimming cost V 4 bases and J 4 bases, with 18 bases left between them.

This chain uses TRBV27 with TRBJ2-7; 7 bases match TRBD2. With V trimmed by 6 bases and J by 4 bases, 9 bases remained unmatched. The V gene's germline CDR1 is MNHEY and CDR2 SMNVEV (reference sequence). The CDR3 has 14 amino acids. CDR3 in DNA: TGTGCCAGCAGCCTGGGACGGCGGGGGTACGAGCAGTACTTC. It translates to CASSLGRRGYEQYF.

This clone has just one count. The chain is built from TRBV18 and TRBJ2-7; the D gene is possibly TRBD1 (6 bases). The CDR3 runs to 15 residues. The V end was cut by 3 bases, the J end by 6 bases, with 18 bases between. Looked up from germline, CDR1 is KGHSH and CDR2 is LQKENI. CDR3 residues: CASSPQDSRTSEQYF. CDR3 sequence (DNA): TGTGCCAGCTCACCCCAGGACAGCCGAACGAGCGAGCAGTACTTC.

The J gene is TRBJ2-7, the V gene TRBV28; a possible D gene is TRBD1 (6 bases). The germline CDR1 and CDR2 sequences are MDHEN and SYDVKM. CDR3 size: 15 residues. V dropped 2 bases and J dropped 3 bases, with 14 bases sitting between them. The CDR3 protein is CASSLRTAKIYEQYF. The CDR3, as DNA: TGTGCCAGCAGTTTACGGACAGCAAAAATCTACGAGCAGTACTTC. The full variable domain, with the rest looked up from reference TRBV28 and TRBJ2-7, is DVKVTQSSRYLVKRTGEKVFLECVQDMDHENMFWYRQDPGLGLRLIYFSYDVKMKEKGDIPEGYSVSREKKERFSLILESASTNQTSMYLCASSLRTAKIYEQYFGPGTRLTVT.

The chain combines TRBV4-2 with TRBJ2-1, with 8 positions matching TRBD2. This CDR3 is 15 amino acids long. The V and J ends lost 4 bases and 8 bases, in that order; junction bases with no gene match: 10. The germline CDR1 and CDR2 sequences are LGHNA and YNFKEQ. The CDR3: CASSRRLPSGHEQFF. CDR3 DNA: TGTGCCAGCAGCCGACGTCTCCCTAGCGGGCATGAGCAGTTCTTC.

The chain has TRBV19 and TRBJ2-2; D is uncertain. Per germline, CDR1 LNHDA and CDR2 SQIVND (reference sequence). The CDR3 is made up of 13 amino acids. The V end lost 6 bases, the J end lost 4 bases, and 9 bases lay between the germline ends. CDR3 sequence (DNA): TGTGCCAGTAGCACCGAGGTCACCGGGGAGCTGTTTTTT. This encodes CASSTEVTGELFF.